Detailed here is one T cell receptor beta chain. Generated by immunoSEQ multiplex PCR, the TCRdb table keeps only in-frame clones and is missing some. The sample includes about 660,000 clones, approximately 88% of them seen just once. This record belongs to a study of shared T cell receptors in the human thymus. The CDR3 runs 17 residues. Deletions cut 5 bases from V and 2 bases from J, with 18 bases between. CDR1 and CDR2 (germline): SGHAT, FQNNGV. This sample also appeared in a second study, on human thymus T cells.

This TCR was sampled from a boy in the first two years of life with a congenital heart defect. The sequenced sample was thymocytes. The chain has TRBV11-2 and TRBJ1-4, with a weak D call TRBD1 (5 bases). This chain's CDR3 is CASSPIDLTATNEKLFF. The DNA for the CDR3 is TGTGCCAGCAGCCCCATTGACCTGACAGCCACTAATGAAAAACTGTTTTTT.